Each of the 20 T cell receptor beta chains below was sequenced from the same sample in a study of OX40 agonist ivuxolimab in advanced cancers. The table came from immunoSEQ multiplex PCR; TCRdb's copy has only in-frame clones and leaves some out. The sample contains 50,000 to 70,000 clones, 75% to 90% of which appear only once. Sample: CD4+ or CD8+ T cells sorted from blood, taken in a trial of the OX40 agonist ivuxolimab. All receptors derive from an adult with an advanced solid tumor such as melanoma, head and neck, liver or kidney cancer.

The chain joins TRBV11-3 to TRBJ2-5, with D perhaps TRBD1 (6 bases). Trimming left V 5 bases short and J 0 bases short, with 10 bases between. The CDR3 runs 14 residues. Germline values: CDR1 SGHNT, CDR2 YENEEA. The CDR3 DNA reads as TGTGCCAGCAGCCTGGGGACATACCAAGAGACCCAGTACTTC. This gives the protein CASSLGTYQETQYF.

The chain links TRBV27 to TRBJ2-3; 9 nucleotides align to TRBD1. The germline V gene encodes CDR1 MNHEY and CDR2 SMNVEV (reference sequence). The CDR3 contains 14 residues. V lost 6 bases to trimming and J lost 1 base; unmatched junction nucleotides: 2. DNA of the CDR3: TGTGCCAGCAGGACAGGGGGGCGCACAGATACGCAGTATTTT. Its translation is CASRTGGRTDTQYF.

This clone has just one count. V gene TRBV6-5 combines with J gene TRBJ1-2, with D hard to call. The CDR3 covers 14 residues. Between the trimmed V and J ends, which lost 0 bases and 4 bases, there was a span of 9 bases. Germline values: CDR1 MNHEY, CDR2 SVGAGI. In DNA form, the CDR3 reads TGTGCCAGCAGTTACTCACAGACTGGCTATGGCTACACCTTC. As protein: CASSYSQTGYGYTF.

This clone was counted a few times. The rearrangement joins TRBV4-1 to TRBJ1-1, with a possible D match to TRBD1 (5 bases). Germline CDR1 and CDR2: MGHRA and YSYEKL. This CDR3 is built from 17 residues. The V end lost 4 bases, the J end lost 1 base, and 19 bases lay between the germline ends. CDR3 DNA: TGCGCCAGCAGCCCGGGACTCCAGACGTTCCGGAACACTGAAGCTTTCTTT. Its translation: CASSPGLQTFRNTEAFF.

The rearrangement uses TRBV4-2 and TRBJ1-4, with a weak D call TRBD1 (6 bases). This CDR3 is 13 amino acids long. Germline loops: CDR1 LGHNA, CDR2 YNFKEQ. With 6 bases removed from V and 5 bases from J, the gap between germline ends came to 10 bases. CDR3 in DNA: TGTGCCAGCAGAAGGACAGAGAATGAAAAACTGTTTTTT. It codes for CASRRTENEKLFF.

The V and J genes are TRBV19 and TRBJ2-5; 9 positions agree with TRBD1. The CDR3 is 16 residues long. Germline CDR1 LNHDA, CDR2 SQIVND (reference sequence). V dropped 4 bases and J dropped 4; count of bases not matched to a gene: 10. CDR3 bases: TGTGCCAGTAGTAGACGACCGGGACAGGGACGAGAGACCCAGTACTTC. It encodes CASSRRPGQGRETQYF.

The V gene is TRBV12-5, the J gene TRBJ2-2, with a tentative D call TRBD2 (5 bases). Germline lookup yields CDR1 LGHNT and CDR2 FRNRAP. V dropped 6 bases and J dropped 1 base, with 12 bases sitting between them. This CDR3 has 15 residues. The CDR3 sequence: CASGGSGRNTGELFF. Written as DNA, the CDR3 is TGTGCTAGTGGGGGGAGTGGGAGGAACACCGGGGAGCTGTTTTTT. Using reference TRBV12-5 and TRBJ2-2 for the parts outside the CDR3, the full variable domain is DARVTQTPRHKVTEMGQEVTMRCQPILGHNTVFWYRQTMMQGLELLAYFRNRAPLDDSGMPKDRFSAEMPDATLATLKIQPSEPRDSAVYFCASGGSGRNTGELFFGEGSRLTVL.

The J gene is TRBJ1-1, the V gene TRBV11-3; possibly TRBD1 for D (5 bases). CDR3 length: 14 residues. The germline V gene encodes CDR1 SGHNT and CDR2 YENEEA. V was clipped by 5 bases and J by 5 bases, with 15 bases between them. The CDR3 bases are TGTGCCAGCAGCCCCCAGGGAGGAGATACTGAAGCTTTCTTT. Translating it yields CASSPQGGDTEAFF.

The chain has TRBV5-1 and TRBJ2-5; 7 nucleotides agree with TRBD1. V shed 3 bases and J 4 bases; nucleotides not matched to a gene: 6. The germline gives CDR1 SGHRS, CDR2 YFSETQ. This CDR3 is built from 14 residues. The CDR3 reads CASSWPDRPETQYF. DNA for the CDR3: TGCGCCAGCAGCTGGCCGGACAGGCCAGAGACCCAGTACTTC. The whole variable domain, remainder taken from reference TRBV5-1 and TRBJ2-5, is KAGVTQTPRYLIKTRGQQVTLSCSPISGHRSVSWYQQTPGQGLQFLFEYFSETQRNKGNFPGRFSGRQFSNSRSEMNVSTLELGDSALYLCASSWPDRPETQYFGPGTRLLVL.

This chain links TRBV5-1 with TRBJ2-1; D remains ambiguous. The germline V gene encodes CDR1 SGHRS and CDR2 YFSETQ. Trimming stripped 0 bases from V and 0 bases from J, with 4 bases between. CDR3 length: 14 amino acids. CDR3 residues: CASSLGSSYNEQFF. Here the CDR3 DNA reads TGCGCCAGCAGCTTGGGGAGCTCCTACAATGAGCAGTTCTTC.

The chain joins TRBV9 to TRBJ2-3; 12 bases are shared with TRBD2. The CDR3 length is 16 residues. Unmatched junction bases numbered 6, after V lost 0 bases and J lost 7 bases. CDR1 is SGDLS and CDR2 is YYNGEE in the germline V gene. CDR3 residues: CASSVGPSGGANTQYF. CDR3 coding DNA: TGTGCCAGCAGCGTAGGTCCTAGCGGGGGGGCGAATACGCAGTATTTT.

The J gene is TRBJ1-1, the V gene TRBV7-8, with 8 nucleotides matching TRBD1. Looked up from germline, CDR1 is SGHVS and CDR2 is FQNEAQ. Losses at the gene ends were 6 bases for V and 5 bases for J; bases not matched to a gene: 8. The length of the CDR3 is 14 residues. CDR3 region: CASRTQGAATEAFF. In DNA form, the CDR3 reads TGTGCCAGCAGGACCCAGGGGGCGGCGACTGAAGCTTTCTTT.

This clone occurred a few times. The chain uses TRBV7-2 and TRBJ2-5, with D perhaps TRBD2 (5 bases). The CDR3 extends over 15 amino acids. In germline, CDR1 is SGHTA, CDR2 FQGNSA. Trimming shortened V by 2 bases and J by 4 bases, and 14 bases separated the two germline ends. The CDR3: CASSLNAGERETQYF. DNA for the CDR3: TGTGCCAGCAGCTTAAACGCCGGGGAACGAGAGACCCAGTACTTC.

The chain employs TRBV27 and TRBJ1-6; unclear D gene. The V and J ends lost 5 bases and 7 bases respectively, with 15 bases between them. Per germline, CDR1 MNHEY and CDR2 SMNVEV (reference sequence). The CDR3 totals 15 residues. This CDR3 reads CASSRKGGGNSPLHF. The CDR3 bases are TGTGCCAGCAGTAGGAAGGGAGGAGGGAATTCACCCCTCCACTTT.

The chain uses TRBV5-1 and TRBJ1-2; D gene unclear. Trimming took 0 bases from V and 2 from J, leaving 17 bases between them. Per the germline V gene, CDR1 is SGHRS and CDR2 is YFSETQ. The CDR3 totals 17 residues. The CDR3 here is CASSLGGRVGLNYGYTF. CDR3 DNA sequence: TGCGCCAGCAGCTTGGGCGGCCGGGTAGGACTAAACTATGGCTACACCTTC. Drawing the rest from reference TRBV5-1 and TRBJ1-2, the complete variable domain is KAGVTQTPRYLIKTRGQQVTLSCSPISGHRSVSWYQQTPGQGLQFLFEYFSETQRNKGNFPGRFSGRQFSNSRSEMNVSTLELGDSALYLCASSLGGRVGLNYGYTFGSGTRLTVV.

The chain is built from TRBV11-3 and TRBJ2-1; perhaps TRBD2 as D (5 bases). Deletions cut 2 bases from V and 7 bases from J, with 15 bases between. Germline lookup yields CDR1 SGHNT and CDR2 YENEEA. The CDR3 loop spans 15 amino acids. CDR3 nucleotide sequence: TGTGCCAGCAGCTTACCGGGTCCTCGCGGGAATGAGCAGTTCTTC. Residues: CASSLPGPRGNEQFF.

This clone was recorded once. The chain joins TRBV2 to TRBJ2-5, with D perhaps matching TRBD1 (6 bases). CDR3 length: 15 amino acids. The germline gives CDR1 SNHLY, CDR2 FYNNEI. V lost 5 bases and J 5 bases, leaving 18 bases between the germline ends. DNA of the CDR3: TGTGCCAGCAGTCTCCAGGGGCAGCCGGGTGAGACCCAGTACTTC. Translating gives CASSLQGQPGETQYF.

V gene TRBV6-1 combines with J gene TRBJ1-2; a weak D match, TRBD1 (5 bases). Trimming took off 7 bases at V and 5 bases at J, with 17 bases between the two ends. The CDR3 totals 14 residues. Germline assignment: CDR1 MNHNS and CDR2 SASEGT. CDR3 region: CASTFGGGKYGYTF. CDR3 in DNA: TGTGCCAGCACCTTTGGGGGGGGGAAGTATGGCTACACCTTC.

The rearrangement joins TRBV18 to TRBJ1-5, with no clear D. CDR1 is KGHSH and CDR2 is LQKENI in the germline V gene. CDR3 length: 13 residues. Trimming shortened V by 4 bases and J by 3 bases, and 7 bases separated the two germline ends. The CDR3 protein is CASSLEVNQPQHF. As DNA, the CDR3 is TGTGCCAGCTCACTAGAGGTCAATCAGCCCCAGCATTTT.

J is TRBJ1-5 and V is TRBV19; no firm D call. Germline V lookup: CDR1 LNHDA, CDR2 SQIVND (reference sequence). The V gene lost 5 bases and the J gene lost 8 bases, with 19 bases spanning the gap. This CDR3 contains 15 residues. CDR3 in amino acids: CASSPGGYEGEPQHF. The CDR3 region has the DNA TGTGCCAGTAGTCCCGGCGGGTACGAGGGAGAGCCCCAGCATTTT.